The clone carrying this T cell receptor (beta chain) was seen only a few times. Its specificity is unknown. The source material, RNA transcripts, was used to amplify TCR beta CDR3 regions. First-round RT-PCR of the TCR CDR3 relied on the HTBI primer set. TCRdb analysed the multiplex PCR reads with MiXCR anew, one entry per CDR3 protein. The table shows about 600,000 distinct CDR3 sequences, with approximately 15% occurring only once. Trimming cost V 0 bases and J 4 bases, with 8 bases left between them. The CDR3 consists of 14 residues. Germline-derived CDR1 and CDR2 are SGDLS and YYNGEE. The record originates from a study of T cells in Graves' hyperthyroidism and ophthalmopathy. In the study overall: Peripheral blood was acquired at first diagnosis, ahead of any therapy whatsoever.

Regarding the study as a whole: Ophthalmopathy cases were set apart from stable hyperthyroidism by a 13 V-J model.

Exclusion of patients followed from uncontrolled infection, other autoimmune disease, pregnancy or lactation. The PBMCs were taken from approximately 9 ml of fresh peripheral blood. The sample comprised blood. The V call is TRBV9, the J call TRBJ1-5, with unresolved D. The receptor's source is a woman aged 18-29 years with Graves' ophthalmopathy. This CDR3 is CASSVGERNQPQHF. The CDR3 nucleotides are TGTGCCAGCAGCGTAGGGGAGCGAAATCAGCCCCAGCATTTT.